These 9 T cell receptor beta chains originate from one sample sequenced in a study of metastatic and nonmetastatic thyroid tumors. TCRdb reprocessed the PCR reads via MiXCR. The sample contains tens of thousands of clones, more than 20% of which appear only once. The entire patient cohort was treatment-naive prior to thyroid surgery. Material: adjacent normal tissue. All receptors derive from a female donor with papillary thyroid cancer or a benign thyroid nodule (not recorded which). Some clones in this sample may be carry-over from other donors' samples.

At least ten counts were recorded for this clone. The genes are TRBV15 and TRBJ2-2; D gene uncertain. Germline lookup yields CDR1 LNHNV and CDR2 YYDKDF (reference sequence). The CDR3 length is 13 residues. Trimming removed 1 base at V and 8 bases at J, with 8 bases between. The CDR3 region has the DNA TGTGCCACCAGCAGAGTAGGGTTGGGGGAGCTGTTTTTT. It is translated as CATSRVGLGELFF. Combining the CDR3 with reference TRBV15 and TRBJ2-2 gives the whole variable domain DAMVIQNPRYQVTQFGKPVTLSCSQTLNHNVMYWYQQKSSQAPKLLFHYYDKDFNNEADTPDNFQSRRPNTSFCFLDIRSPGLGDTAMYLCATSRVGLGELFFGEGSRLTVL.

This clone was seen repeatedly, ten times or more. This chain connects TRBV24-1 to TRBJ2-1; TRBD2 agrees at 10 bases. After removal of 0 bases from V and 7 bases from J, the junction contained 8 bases not matched to a gene. CDR3 length: 17 amino acids. Germline V gene sequence: CDR1 KGHDR, CDR2 SFDVKD. In DNA, the CDR3 is TGTGCCACCAGTGATTTGTTTCCGCTAGCGGGAGAAAATGAGCAGTTCTTC. Translation: CATSDLFPLAGENEQFF.

This clone is medium-sized within its sample. V usage is TRBV10-3 and J usage is TRBJ2-7; 9 positions match TRBD1. This CDR3 is built from 16 residues. Germline V gene sequence: CDR1 ENHRY, CDR2 SYGVKD. With 0 bases clipped from V and 1 base from J, the junction kept 4 bases outside the gene matches. For the CDR3, the DNA is TGTGCCATCAGTGAGTCAGGACAGGGGTTATCCTACGAGCAGTACTTC. Translated, it gives CAISESGQGLSYEQYF.

The chain joins TRBV27 to TRBJ1-3, with D possibly matching TRBD1 (5 bases). Germline V CDR1 and CDR2: MNHEY, SMNVEV (reference sequence). V was trimmed by 2 bases and J by 6 bases, leaving 11 bases between them. The CDR3 contains 14 residues. Here the CDR3 DNA reads TGTGCCAGCAGTTTAAGTGGGGCCGCAAACACCATATATTTT. Protein sequence: CASSLSGAANTIYF.

There are a few counts of this clone. Mismatch with germline at one junction end may stem from a read error. The chain employs TRBV19 and TRBJ2-3; TRBD2 aligns across 14 bases. This CDR3 has 18 amino acids. Germline V gives CDR1 LNHDA, CDR2 SQIVND (reference sequence). CDR3 bases: TGTGCCAGTAGTAACCGACTAGCGGGAGGGTCTAGCGCAGATACGCAATATTTT. This encodes CASSNRLAGGSSADTQYF.

This clone was observed many times. The V and J genes are TRBV4-2 and TRBJ2-6; D is unclear. The CDR3 length is 16 residues. Germline V gene data show CDR1 as LGHNA and CDR2 as YNFKEQ. V shed 0 bases and J shed 0 bases, with 6 bases lying between them. CDR3: CASSQEKFSGANVLTF. CDR3 sequence (DNA): TGTGCCAGCAGCCAAGAAAAGTTCTCTGGGGCCAACGTCCTGACTTTC.

In this sample, this clone turned up many times. This chain joins TRBV7-6 and TRBJ2-7; the match to TRBD1 covers 9 bases. Trimming removed 5 bases from V and 3 bases from J; junction bases left unmatched: 8. The CDR3 loop spans 15 amino acids. In germline, CDR1 is SGHVS, CDR2 FNYEAQ. The CDR3 is CASSPTGTGLYEQYF. CDR3 nucleotides: TGTGCCAGCAGCCCTACCGGGACAGGGCTCTACGAGCAGTACTTC.

This clone was seen many times. It may be a read error: a sequence one base away is much more abundant. Likely a read error: the CDR3 ends without its conserved phenylalanine or tryptophan. The V and J genes are TRBV9 and TRBJ2-3; 8 bases match TRBD2. Germline V gives CDR1 SGDLS, CDR2 YYNGEE. The J segment lost 4 bases and the V segment lost 3 bases, leaving 4 bases of the junction unmatched. The CDR3 length is 14 residues. The CDR3 is CASSGSGVADTQYL. CDR3 coding DNA: TGTGCCAGCAGCGGTAGCGGGGTCGCAGATACGCAGTATCTT.

J is TRBJ2-5 and V is TRBV20-1; 14 bases agree with TRBD2. The DNA matches TRBJ2-1 better at its end, which makes the J call doubtful. The germline V gene encodes CDR1 DFQATT and CDR2 SNEGSKA (reference sequence). The CDR3 is 15 amino acids. The CDR3 DNA reads TGCAGTGCTAGTTTGGGGACTAGCGGGAGCAGAGAGCAGTTCTTC. Protein product: CSASLGTSGSREQFF.